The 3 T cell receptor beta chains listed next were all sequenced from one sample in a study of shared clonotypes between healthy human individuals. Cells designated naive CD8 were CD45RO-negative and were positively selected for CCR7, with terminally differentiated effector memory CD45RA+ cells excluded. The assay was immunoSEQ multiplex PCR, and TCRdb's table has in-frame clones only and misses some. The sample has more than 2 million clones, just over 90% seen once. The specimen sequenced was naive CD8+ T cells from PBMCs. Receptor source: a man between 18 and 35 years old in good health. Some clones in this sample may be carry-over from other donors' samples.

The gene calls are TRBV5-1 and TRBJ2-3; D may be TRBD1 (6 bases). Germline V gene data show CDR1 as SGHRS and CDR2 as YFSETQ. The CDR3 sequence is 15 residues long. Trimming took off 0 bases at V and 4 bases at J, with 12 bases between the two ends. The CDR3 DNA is TGCGCCAGCAGCTTGGTATGGGGGCGCCCAGATACGCAGTATTTT. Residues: CASSLVWGRPDTQYF.

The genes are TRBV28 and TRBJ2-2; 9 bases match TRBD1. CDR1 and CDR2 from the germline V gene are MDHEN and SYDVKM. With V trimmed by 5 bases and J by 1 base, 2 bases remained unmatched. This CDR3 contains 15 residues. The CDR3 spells CASSGTGWNTGELFF. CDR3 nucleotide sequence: TGTGCCAGCAGTGGGACAGGGTGGAACACCGGGGAGCTGTTTTTT.

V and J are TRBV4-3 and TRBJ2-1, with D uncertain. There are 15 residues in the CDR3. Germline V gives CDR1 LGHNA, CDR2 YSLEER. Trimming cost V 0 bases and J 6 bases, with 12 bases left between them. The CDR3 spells CASSQEEEAPNEQFF. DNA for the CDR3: TGCGCCAGCAGCCAAGAGGAAGAGGCGCCCAATGAGCAGTTCTTC.